A single sample is the source of the 30 T cell receptor beta chains below, sequenced in a study of response to subunit inactivated influenza vaccine. TCRdb itself ran the RT-PCR reads through MiXCR, one entry per CDR3 protein. The profile shows approximately 500,000 distinct CDR3 sequences, under 15% of them singletons. Sequencing was performed on PBMCs from blood, taken around seven weeks after vaccination. These receptors were taken from a man in his fifties or sixties who received an inactivated influenza vaccine.

The chain is built from TRBV7-2 and TRBJ2-1; 7 bases agree with TRBD1. V was clipped by 5 bases and J by 5 bases; unmatched bases: 9. This CDR3 is built from 15 residues. CDR1 is SGHTA and CDR2 is FQGNSA in the germline V gene. CDR3 in DNA: TGTGCCAGCAGCCAGGACAGGCGATTGGACAATGAGCAGTTCTTC. It translates to CASSQDRRLDNEQFF.

The V and J genes are TRBV7-2 and TRBJ1-5; the D is unclear. Germline-derived CDR1 and CDR2 are SGHTA and FQGNSA. V lost 1 base to trimming and J lost 1 base, with 5 bases between them. The CDR3 extends over 14 amino acids. The CDR3 is CASSLVRSNQPQHF. In DNA form, the CDR3 reads TGTGCCAGCAGCTTAGTCAGAAGCAATCAGCCCCAGCATTTT. Using reference TRBV7-2 and TRBJ1-5 for the parts outside the CDR3, the full variable domain is GAGVSQSPSNKVTEKGKDVELRCDPISGHTALYWYRQSLGQGLEFLIYFQGNSAPDKSGLPSDRFSAERTGGSVSTLTIQRTQQEDSAVYLCASSLVRSNQPQHFGDGTRLSIL.

The genes are TRBV6-1 and TRBJ2-7; 7 nucleotides match TRBD2. The trim removed 7 bases at V and 3 bases at J, leaving 6 bases unmatched. CDR3 length: 13 residues. Germline CDR1 MNHNS, CDR2 SASEGT. CDR3 in amino acids: CASTSPGGYEQYF. CDR3 nucleotides: TGTGCCAGCACCTCCCCGGGGGGCTACGAGCAGTACTTC.

The V and J genes are TRBV9 and TRBJ2-1; D is unresolved. Germline assignment: CDR1 SGDLS and CDR2 YYNGEE. This CDR3 contains 14 residues. Trimming took 2 bases from V and 6 from J, leaving 12 bases between them. The CDR3 protein is CASSVQVTPNEQFF. DNA for the CDR3: TGTGCCAGCAGCGTCCAGGTGACTCCCAATGAGCAGTTCTTC.

This clonotype was seen repeatedly, ten times or more. The chain employs TRBV28 and TRBJ2-7; D unclear. Germline-derived CDR1 and CDR2 are MDHEN and SYDVKM. The CDR3 is 16 amino acids. V lost 2 bases to trimming and J lost 4 bases, with 18 bases between them. Here the CDR3 DNA reads TGTGCCAGCAGTTTAGGCCCCCGAAGGTATATATACGAGCAGTACTTC. It codes for CASSLGPRRYIYEQYF.

This clonotype was found many times. The gene calls are TRBV7-2 and TRBJ2-3; unclear D gene. Germline V gives CDR1 SGHTA, CDR2 FQGNSA. Trimming shortened V by 1 base and J by 0 bases, and 8 bases separated the two germline ends. This CDR3 comprises 15 residues. This CDR3 reads CASSLVQASTDTQYF. CDR3 bases: TGTGCCAGCAGCTTAGTTCAAGCTAGCACAGATACGCAGTATTTT.

In its sample, this clonotype was seen many times. The chain uses TRBV5-1 and TRBJ2-7, with a tentative D call TRBD2 (6 bases). The CDR3 spans 14 residues. Germline CDR1 is SGHRS and CDR2 is YFSETQ. Trimming took 3 bases from V and 5 from J, leaving 15 bases between them. This CDR3 reads CASSWRDEEDEQYF. The CDR3 coding sequence is TGCGCCAGCAGCTGGCGGGACGAGGAGGACGAGCAGTACTTC.

V is TRBV20-1 and J is TRBJ2-7; the D gene is possibly TRBD2 (5 bases). V lost 0 bases and J lost 7, with 10 bases in between. CDR1 is DFQATT, CDR2 SNEGSKA, per germline (reference sequence). The CDR3 covers 12 residues. Here the CDR3 reads CSARDAREEQYF. The CDR3 coding sequence is TGCAGTGCTAGAGATGCGAGGGAAGAGCAGTACTTC.

This clonotype was recorded at least ten times. The rearrangement joins TRBV7-9 to TRBJ1-2; unclear D gene. The CDR3 is made up of 14 amino acids. Germline values: CDR1 SEHNR, CDR2 FQNEAQ (reference sequence). Trimming removed 5 bases from V and 2 bases from J, with 12 bases in between. The chain's CDR3 is CASSPKGSNYGYTF. In DNA form, the CDR3 reads TGTGCCAGCAGCCCGAAGGGAAGCAACTATGGCTACACCTTC.

In this sample, this clonotype turned up a few times. V and J are TRBV6-1 and TRBJ2-6; a possible D gene is TRBD1 (5 bases). The CDR3 contains 16 residues. Germline V lookup: CDR1 MNHNS, CDR2 SASEGT. The V end was cut by 6 bases, the J end by 1 base, with 13 bases between. The CDR3 loop is CASSWGRSSGANVLTF. The CDR3, as DNA: TGTGCCAGCAGCTGGGGCCGGTCTTCTGGGGCCAACGTCCTGACTTTC.

The chain has TRBV9 and TRBJ1-2, with D perhaps matching TRBD1 (6 bases). The V end was cut by 3 bases, the J end by 8 bases, with 11 bases between. Looked up from germline, CDR1 is SGDLS and CDR2 is YYNGEE. The CDR3 consists of 12 residues. The CDR3 nucleotides read TGTGCCAGCAGCGGCACAGGGTCCGGCTACACCTTC. Amino acids: CASSGTGSGYTF.

This clonotype came up many times. This rearrangement joins TRBV20-1 to TRBJ2-3; 7 bases fit TRBD2. The CDR3 runs 14 residues. V trimming: 4 bases; J trimming: 5 bases; junction bases outside the gene matches: 9. Germline lookup yields CDR1 DFQATT and CDR2 SNEGSKA (reference sequence). Here the CDR3 DNA reads TGCAGTGCTACAGAGTTTGGGGGGGAAGATACGCAGTATTTT. Its translation is CSATEFGGEDTQYF.

The V gene is TRBV7-9, the J gene TRBJ1-1; weak D call: TRBD1 (5 bases). The CDR3 is 13 amino acids. Trimming pared 5 bases from V and 6 bases from J, leaving 13 bases between. Germline loops: CDR1 SEHNR, CDR2 FQNEAQ (reference sequence). The CDR3 here is CASSGIQGAEAFF. The CDR3 bases are TGTGCCAGCAGCGGGATCCAGGGCGCTGAAGCTTTCTTT.

A few counts support this clonotype. The chain uses TRBV5-5 and TRBJ1-2, with a tentative D call TRBD1 (5 bases). V was pared by 5 bases and J by 7 bases, with 18 bases between. CDR1 and CDR2 (germline): SGHKS, YYEKEE (reference sequence). CDR3 length equals 14 residues. CDR3 DNA: TGTGCCAGCAGTCCCGGGACCGCCAGGTTTGGCTACACCTTC. This sequence encodes CASSPGTARFGYTF.

This clonotype has just a few counts. The chain links TRBV7-2 to TRBJ2-5; TRBD2 agrees at 10 bases. This CDR3 spans 14 amino acids. Germline lookup yields CDR1 SGHTA and CDR2 FQGNSA. Germline trimming cut 3 bases from V and 5 bases from J; bases unmatched to any gene: 3. The CDR3: CASSFPSGSETQYF. The CDR3 DNA reads as TGTGCCAGCAGCTTCCCTAGCGGGAGTGAGACCCAGTACTTC.

CDR3 in DNA: TGTGCCAGTAGTATCACCGGGACAGGGGTGAATGGCTACACCTTC. Translated: CASSITGTGVNGYTF. The rearrangement uses TRBV19 and TRBJ1-2, with TRBD1 identical over 10 bases. CDR3 length: 15 residues. CDR1 and CDR2 from the germline V gene are LNHDA and SQIVND (reference sequence). The V segment lost 3 bases and the J segment 6 bases; nucleotides outside the gene matches: 7.

Here the CDR3 reads CASSLGRPGANVLTF. DNA for the CDR3: TGTGCCAGCAGCTTAGGTAGACCTGGGGCCAACGTCCTGACTTTC. V usage is TRBV7-9 and J usage is TRBJ2-6; D gene unclear. Trimming took off 1 base at V and 2 bases at J, with 6 bases between the two ends. Germline assignment: CDR1 SEHNR and CDR2 FQNEAQ (reference sequence). The CDR3 contains 15 residues.

V and J are TRBV29-1 and TRBJ1-1; possibly TRBD1 for D (5 bases). CDR3 size: 14 residues. CDR1 is SQVTM and CDR2 is ANQGSEA in the germline V gene. Trimming pared 6 bases from V and 0 bases from J, leaving 14 bases between. The CDR3 DNA is TGCAGCGTCGAACAGGCGATCATGAACACTGAAGCTTTCTTT. Its protein product is CSVEQAIMNTEAFF.

This clonotype was recorded at least ten times. This chain uses TRBV9 with TRBJ2-1; 7 nucleotides agree with TRBD1. CDR1 and CDR2 from the germline V gene are SGDLS and YYNGEE. V was clipped by 3 bases and J by 0 bases; unmatched bases: 3. This CDR3 is 15 amino acids long. The CDR3 protein is CASSAGQSSYNEQFF. CDR3 bases: TGTGCCAGCAGCGCGGGACAGAGCTCCTACAATGAGCAGTTCTTC.

The V call is TRBV29-1, the J call TRBJ2-3; TRBD2 matches 14 bases. V shed 6 bases and J 5 bases; nucleotides not matched to a gene: 13. This CDR3 has 17 amino acids. Germline-derived CDR1 and CDR2 are SQVTM and ANQGSEA. The chain's CDR3 is CSVFYLGLAGAEDTQYF. CDR3 sequence (DNA): TGCAGCGTCTTTTACCTGGGACTAGCGGGAGCCGAAGATACGCAGTATTTT.

There are a few counts of this clonotype. The chain employs TRBV5-5 and TRBJ2-7; D is undetermined. The CDR3 is 14 amino acids. V was cut by 0 bases and J by 0 bases, with 7 bases left in between. Germline V lookup: CDR1 SGHKS, CDR2 YYEKEE (reference sequence). The CDR3 reads CASSLDPASYEQYF. For the CDR3, the DNA is TGTGCCAGCAGCTTGGATCCTGCCTCCTACGAGCAGTACTTC.

The table lists this clonotype with a few counts. V usage is TRBV4-2 and J usage is TRBJ1-1; the D gene is possibly TRBD1 (6 bases). With 2 bases removed from V and 5 bases from J, the gap between germline ends came to 15 bases. CDR1 and CDR2 from the germline V gene are LGHNA and YNFKEQ. The CDR3 covers 15 residues. DNA of the CDR3: TGTGCCAGCAGCCAAAAAACAGGGATGGAAACTGAAGCTTTCTTT. Translating it yields CASSQKTGMETEAFF.

This clonotype was seen repeatedly, ten times or more. This chain links TRBV5-1 with TRBJ2-5, with D hard to call. With 2 bases removed from V and 4 bases from J, the gap between germline ends came to 9 bases. Germline V gene data show CDR1 as SGHRS and CDR2 as YFSETQ. The CDR3 has 13 residues. The CDR3: CASSFGGAETQYF. The CDR3 nucleotides are TGCGCCAGCAGCTTTGGCGGTGCAGAGACCCAGTACTTC.

This clonotype was seen a handful of times. V is TRBV7-2 and J is TRBJ2-7; 8 nucleotides line up with TRBD1. V shed 3 bases, J shed 2 bases, and the junction held 6 bases outside the gene matches. The CDR3 extends over 15 amino acids. Germline V gene sequence: CDR1 SGHTA, CDR2 FQGNSA. The CDR3 spells CASSLEDRAPYEQYF. The CDR3 nucleotides read TGTGCCAGCAGCTTGGAGGACAGGGCCCCCTACGAGCAGTACTTC.

The chain recombines TRBV25-1 with TRBJ2-5; TRBD2 matches at 7 bases. J gave up 2 bases and V 3 bases, and 15 bases lay outside the gene matches. The CDR3 consists of 18 residues. Germline V gene lookup returns CDR1 MGHDK and CDR2 SYGVNS. DNA of the CDR3: TGTGCCAGCAGTGATGGCCCCTACGGTAGCGGGCCACAAGAGACCCAGTACTTC. It codes for CASSDGPYGSGPQETQYF. Together with reference TRBV25-1 and TRBJ2-5, the CDR3 gives the full variable domain: EADIYQTPRYLVIGTGKKITLECSQTMGHDKMYWYQQDPGMELHLIHYSYGVNSTEKGDLSSESTVSRIRTEHFPLTLESARPSHTSQYLCASSDGPYGSGPQETQYFGPGTRLLVL.

V gene TRBV7-2 combines with J gene TRBJ2-1; unclear D gene. CDR1 is SGHTA, CDR2 FQGNSA, per germline. Between the trimmed V and J ends, which lost 2 bases and 6 bases, there was a span of 17 bases. This CDR3 contains 16 residues. The CDR3 loop reads CASSLLGIGGVNEQFF. For the CDR3, the DNA is TGTGCCAGCAGCTTACTAGGCATTGGTGGGGTCAATGAGCAGTTCTTC.

In this sample, this clonotype turned up many times. This chain uses TRBV29-1 with TRBJ2-2; D ambiguous. The CDR3 consists of 13 residues. Germline V gene lookup returns CDR1 SQVTM and CDR2 ANQGSEA. V gave up 6 bases and J gave up 7 bases, with 15 bases separating them. The CDR3 protein is CSVRPLNGGELFF. The CDR3 DNA reads TGCAGCGTCCGACCCCTCAACGGCGGGGAGCTGTTTTTT.

This clonotype was counted a few times. The chain has TRBV4-3 and TRBJ2-1; TRBD1 is a possible D gene (6 bases). Germline lookup yields CDR1 LGHNA and CDR2 YSLEER. The CDR3 sequence is 18 residues long. The V and J ends lost 3 bases and 5 bases respectively, with 23 bases between them. The CDR3 protein is CASSQRSNMDSPNNEQFF. CDR3 in DNA: TGCGCCAGCAGCCAGCGCTCGAATATGGACAGTCCGAACAATGAGCAGTTCTTC.

This clonotype has more than one count but fewer than ten. The chain combines TRBV2 with TRBJ2-3; D is perhaps TRBD2 (6 bases). In germline, CDR1 is SNHLY, CDR2 FYNNEI. The CDR3 is 12 amino acids. V gave up 8 bases and J gave up 6 bases, with 12 bases separating them. CDR3 sequence (DNA): TGTGCCAGCGCCTGGGGGAGGGATACGCAGTATTTT. Translated, it gives CASAWGRDTQYF.

This sequence joins TRBV11-2 and TRBJ2-1; D remains ambiguous. The germline V gene has CDR1 SGHAT and CDR2 FQNNGV. The CDR3 is made up of 13 amino acids. V lost 7 bases and J lost 7, with 14 bases in between. The DNA for the CDR3 is TGTGCCAGCAACTCTAACCCGACGAATGAGCAGTTCTTC. Translating gives CASNSNPTNEQFF.